The following is a T cell receptor (beta chain) sequence with its context. TCRdb reanalyzed the 5' RACE reads, giving one entry per CDR3 protein sequence and no DNA. The sample holds 200,000 to 300,000 distinct CDR3 sequences. This sample is part of a study of T cells expressing NK-cell markers. This CDR3 spans 17 amino acids. CDR1 is MNHEY and CDR2 is SVGEGT in the germline V gene. This TCR derives from a man in his late teens or twenties in good health. The rearrangement uses TRBV6-2 or TRBV6-3 and TRBJ2-3; TCRdb picks TRBD2, but there is no DNA to check that call. The sample was blood T cells: a sorted CD56 or NKG2C T cell subset, CD4+ or CD8+ T cells, or bulk PBMC T cells (not recorded which). CDR3 in amino acids: CASSYSQASGSSDTQYF.